This T cell receptor beta chain was obtained from a study of T cell responses to AZD1222 COVID-19 vaccine (dated by TCRdb to the early 2020s). Regarding the study in general: TCR sequencing covered over 230 trial participants: around 210 given two doses of AZD1222 and 26 given two doses of MenACWY control vaccine. Trial participants were enrolled by age into subgroups of 18-55, 56-69 and 70-plus years, and around 150, 29 and 61 TCR-sequenced participants, respectively, were included in these subgroups. Points the paper makes about the study in general: A significant rise in spike-specific TCR breadth and depth was observed after two AZD1222 doses relative to day 0 and relative to MenACWY recipients. The 56-69-year group was small, and its depth increase did not reach significance, likely because of low power. Nearly half of unique spike-specific TCRs reportedly recognized epitopes outside regions mutated in the B.1.351 and B.1.1.7 variants. Vaccine-associated CD4 TCRs spanned the whole spike protein, with dominant responses in regions 160-218 and 743-854. No day 14 peak-response samples were available, so repertoires were characterized only after the peak T cell response. Conclusions about previously exposed vaccinees were limited because only 5 or 6 AZD1222 recipients were SARS-CoV-2 seropositive at baseline. Participants were mostly white British and included more females than males, and it was suggested by the authors that clonal diversity may have been underestimated.

The CDR3 regions of human TCRbeta chains were analyzed by immunosequencing. In the paper's pipeline: Repertoire TCRs were matched against a reference library of SARS-CoV-2-specific TCRs generated with the MIRA antigen-specificity platform. Breadth was defined as the fraction of unique TCRs that were SARS-CoV-2-associated, and depth was defined as the fraction of total T cells that were SARS-CoV-2-associated. Using the MIRA data, each spike-specific TCR was mapped to the spike region that the TCR reacts to and placed in a CD4 or CD8 class. Log10-transformed breadth and depth values were compared by one-way ANOVA with Sidak's multiple comparisons tests. Entries here come from immuneACCESS through TCRdb and include only in-frame sequences with V and J called. Some clones fail to appear in such tables; in the studies checked, an unresolved V gene covers under half of the shortfall, and the cause of the remainder is unknown. That table is the source of V, J and clone size, and D and trimming were worked out from the DNA. Across this sample there are under 110,000 clones, with less than 95% seen only once. The biggest ten clones account for 7% to 9% of the sample.

The sample's time point label, decoded: about 28 days (+/-7) after the second vaccine dose. Because spike-specific TCR depth and breadth did not differ between the two schedules, AZD1222 recipients who got a second dose at roughly 4 weeks were pooled with those who got a second dose at roughly 12 weeks. The vaccinee samples were drawn from two UK trials, COV001 and COV002, one of which was a single-blind randomized controlled phase 2/3 trial testing AZD1222 (ChAdOx1 nCoV-19) in healthy adults. For TCRbeta chain sequencing, PBMC samples were collected from trial participants at day 0 and at day 28 after the second dose. The V end loses 5 bases and the J end loses 6 bases, and a stretch of 20 bases separates them. Reading from cysteine to phenylalanine, the CDR3 counts 16 amino acids. Only the CDR3 DNA stays, 48 bases, in frame from base 1. CDR1 and CDR2, per the germline V gene, are SGHVS and FNYEAQ.

A note on this clone: The clone's antigen remains unknown. There are no base qualities to consult, and no much larger clone falls within one base.

Sample: peripheral blood, taken 28 days after the second AZD1222 dose. The V gene is TRBV7-6 and the J gene is TRBJ2-1; the D gene cannot be resolved reliably. The origin of this receptor is an adult who received the AZD1222 COVID-19 vaccine. In nucleotides, the sequence is TGTGCCAGCAGCCCGCCCTACAAGTCAAGGGCCAATGAGCAGTTCTTC. Its product reads: CASSPPYKSRANEQFF. Where the CDR3 stops, the reference TRBV7-6 and TRBJ2-1 genes take over; the full variable domain is GAGVSQSPRYKVTKRGQDVALRCDPISGHVSLYWYRQALGQGPEFLTYFNYEAQQDKSGLPNDRFSAERPEGSISTLTIQRTEQRDSAMYRCASSPPYKSRANEQFFGPGTRLTVL.